This TCR beta chain was obtained from a study of cytomegalovirus exposure and HLA in healthy donors. Study-wide results and caveats: In a later analysis, TCR association rates varied by HLA locus: DRB1 most, HLA-C fewest. Earlier analysis looked at TCR beta V segments, and most were productive about 90% or about 30% of the time. V- and J-gene trimming in TCR beta was tied to a missense DCLRE1C variant by an analysis performed later.

With respect to this clone: What it binds is unknown.

CDR1 and CDR2 from the germline V gene are SGHVS and FNYEAQ. V was shortened by 3 bases and J by 10 bases, with 10 bases between the two germline ends. CDR3 length equals 12 residues. The PCR used 60 Vbeta and 13 Jbeta primers. Produced via immunoSEQ multiplex PCR; TCRdb's table is partial and in-frame only. The sample lists around 200,000 clones, 75% to 90% occurring once. This TCR came from a boy aged 10-17 years in good health and CMV-seronegative. The chain links TRBV7-6 to TRBJ2-1, with D perhaps TRBD1 (5 bases). The source material was PBMCs. The CDR3 DNA reads as TGTGCCAGCAGCTTCGCATCAGGGGAGCAGTTCTTC. Protein sequence: CASSFASGEQFF. The complete variable domain, with remaining parts taken from reference TRBV7-6 and TRBJ2-1, reads GAGVSQSPRYKVTKRGQDVALRCDPISGHVSLYWYRQALGQGPEFLTYFNYEAQQDKSGLPNDRFSAERPEGSISTLTIQRTEQRDSAMYRCASSFASGEQFFGPGTRLTVL.